This TCR beta chain is drawn from a study of T cell responses to AZD1222 COVID-19 vaccine. The CDR3 extends over 15 amino acids. CDR1 and CDR2 from the germline V gene are SGHTA and FQGTGA. V shed 1 base and J shed 2 bases, with 10 bases lying between them. Method: immunoSEQ multiplex PCR; TCRdb's copy keeps in-frame clones and lacks some. The top ten hold 4.4% of the sample, which has roughly 160,000 clones, under 95% seen once. The TCR originated in an adult in good health. The V gene is TRBV7-3, the J gene TRBJ2-3; maybe TRBD1 (5 bases). Sequencing was performed on peripheral blood, taken on day 0 of MenACWY control vaccination. The CDR3 here is CASSLKGSDTDTQYF. CDR3 nucleotides: TGTGCCAGCAGCTTAAAGGGGTCGGACACAGATACGCAGTATTTT.